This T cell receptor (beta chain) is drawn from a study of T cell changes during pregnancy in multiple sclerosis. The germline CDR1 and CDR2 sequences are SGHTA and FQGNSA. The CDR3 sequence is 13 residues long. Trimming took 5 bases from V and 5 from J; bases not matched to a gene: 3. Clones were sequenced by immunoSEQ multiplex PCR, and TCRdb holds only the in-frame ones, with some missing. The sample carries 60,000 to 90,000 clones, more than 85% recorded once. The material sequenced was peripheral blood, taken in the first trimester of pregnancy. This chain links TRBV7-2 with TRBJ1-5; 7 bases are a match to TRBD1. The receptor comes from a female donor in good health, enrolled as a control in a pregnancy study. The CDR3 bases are TGTGCCAGCAGCCCCGACAGGGATCAGCCCCAGCATTTT. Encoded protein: CASSPDRDQPQHF. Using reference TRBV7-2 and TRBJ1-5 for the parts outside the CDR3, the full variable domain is GAGVSQSPSNKVTEKGKDVELRCDPISGHTALYWYRQSLGQGLEFLIYFQGNSAPDKSGLPSDRFSAERTGGSVSTLTIQRTQQEDSAVYLCASSPDRDQPQHFGDGTRLSIL.